The sequence of this T cell receptor (beta chain) was determined in a study of graft-versus-host responses after intestinal transplantation. Study context: Recipients were given multivisceral, liver-intestinal, or isolated intestinal transplants. Every one of the recipients received anti-thymocyte globulin induction and afterwards took tacrolimus and steroids for about 3 years. Broader study findings: GvH clones were found in recipient marrow; some appeared first in ileum or blood. Early post-transplant HvG declines tracked with peak circulating GvH clone levels.

This table comes from immunoSEQ multiplex PCR, and its TCRdb copy is limited to in-frame clones, with some not included. The sample records tens of thousands of clones, about 93% being singletons. CDR3 length equals 14 residues. Trimming took 3 bases from V and 4 from J, leaving 11 bases between them. Germline V gene lookup returns CDR1 MDHEN and CDR2 SYDVKM. About this clone itself: Its matching antigen is unknown.

The input for sequencing was PBMCs, taken roughly 120 days after intestinal transplantation. The sequence came from a human patient who received an intestinal transplant, so some T cells may come from the graft donor. The chain combines TRBV28 with TRBJ2-3; possibly TRBD1 or TRBD2 for D (6 bases each). CDR3 residues: CASSFQGRSDTQYF. The DNA for the CDR3 is TGTGCCAGCAGTTTCCAGGGGAGGTCAGATACGCAGTATTTT. The whole variable domain, filled in from reference TRBV28 and TRBJ2-3, reads DVKVTQSSRYLVKRTGEKVFLECVQDMDHENMFWYRQDPGLGLRLIYFSYDVKMKEKGDIPEGYSVSREKKERFSLILESASTNQTSMYLCASSFQGRSDTQYFGPGTRLTVL.